The clone carrying this TCR beta chain showed up many times. What it binds is not known. TCRdb's table, derived via immunoSEQ multiplex PCR, lists solely in-frame clones and lacks some. The sample holds approximately 7,300 clones, and no clone turns up only once. Treatment was busulfan-fludarabine conditioning, a marrow graft, and cyclophosphamide on days +3 and +4. The data belong to a study of T cells after posttransplantation cyclophosphamide. The V gene's germline CDR1 is SGHNT and CDR2 YENEEA. The CDR3 consists of 15 residues. V lost 2 bases and J lost 1; bases outside the gene matches: 4. Notes on the study in general: Recipient CMV seropositivity and CMV reactivation strongly tracked TRB clonality. TRB overlap between skin or GI tissue T cells and blood was limited.

Material: PBMCs, obtained after allogeneic stem cell transplant with posttransplant cyclophosphamide. This sequence was found in a female patient aged 50-60 years who received an allogeneic stem cell transplant from an unrelated donor, was CMV-positive, and had acute GVHD only. These T cells may partly come from the graft donor. The chain carries TRBV11-3 and TRBJ1-1; TRBD1 aligns across 7 bases. In DNA, the CDR3 is TGTGCCAGCAGCTTATCGACAGGGCGGAACACTGAAGCTTTCTTT. Amino acid sequence: CASSLSTGRNTEAFF. Full variable domain (remainder filled in from reference TRBV11-3 and TRBJ1-1): EAGVVQSPRYKIIEKKQPVAFWCNPISGHNTLYWYLQNLGQGPELLIRYENEEAVDDSQLPKDRFSAERLKGVDSTLKIQPAELGDSAVYLCASSLSTGRNTEAFFGQGTRLTVV.